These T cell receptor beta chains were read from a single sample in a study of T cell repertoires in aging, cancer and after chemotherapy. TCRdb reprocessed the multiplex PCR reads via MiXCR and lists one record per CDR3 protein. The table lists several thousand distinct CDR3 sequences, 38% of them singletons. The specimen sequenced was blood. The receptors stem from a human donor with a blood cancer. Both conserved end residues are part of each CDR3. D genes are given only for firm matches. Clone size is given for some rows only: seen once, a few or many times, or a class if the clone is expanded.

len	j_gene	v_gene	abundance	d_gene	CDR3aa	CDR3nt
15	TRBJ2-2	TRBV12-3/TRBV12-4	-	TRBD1	CASTQGEGGTGELFF	TGTGCCAGCACCCAGGGGGAAGGAGGCACCGGGGAGCTGTTTTTT
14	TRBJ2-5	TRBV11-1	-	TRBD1	CASNEPGQQETQYF	TGTGCCAGCAACGAACCGGGACAGCAAGAGACCCAGTACTTC
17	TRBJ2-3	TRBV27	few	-	CASSLSPRGWGTDTQYF	TGTGCCAGCAGTTTATCCCCTAGGGGTTGGGGCACAGATACGCAGTATTTT
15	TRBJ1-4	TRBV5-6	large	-	CASSRILRANEKLFF	TGTGCCAGCAGCCGAATACTGCGAGCTAATGAAAAACTGTTTTTT
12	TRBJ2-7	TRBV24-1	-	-	CATSDLGRAQYF	TGTGCCACAAGTGATTTGGGAAGGGCGCAGTACTTC
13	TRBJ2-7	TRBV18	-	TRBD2	CASKGLGPYEQYF	TGTGCCAGTAAGGGACTAGGCCCCTACGAGCAGTACTTC
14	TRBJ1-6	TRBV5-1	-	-	CASSLRPINSPLHF	TGCGCCAGCAGCTTGCGGCCGATTAATTCACCCCTCCACTTT
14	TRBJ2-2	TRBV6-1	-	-	CASSEERDTGELFF	TGTGCCAGCAGTGAAGAAAGAGACACCGGGGAGCTGTTTTTT
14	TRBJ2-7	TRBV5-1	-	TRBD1	CASATGGRTYEQYF	TGCGCCAGCGCTACAGGGGGCAGGACCTACGAGCAGTACTTC
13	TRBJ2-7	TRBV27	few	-	CASSLSWGNEQYF	TGTGCCAGCAGTTTAAGCTGGGGGAACGAGCAGTACTTC
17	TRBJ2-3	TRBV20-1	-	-	CSAFPSLAAKPPDTQYF	TGCAGTGCTTTTCCATCACTAGCCGCTAAACCTCCAGATACGCAGTATTTT
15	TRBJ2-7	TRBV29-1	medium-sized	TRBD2	CSVESSTSGNYEQYF	TGCAGCGTTGAATCGTCTACTAGCGGAAATTACGAGCAGTACTTC
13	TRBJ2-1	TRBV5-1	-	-	CASSVNNLNEQFF	TGCGCCAGCAGCGTCAATAACCTCAATGAGCAGTTCTTC
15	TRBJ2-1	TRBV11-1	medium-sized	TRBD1	CASSPRDRARLEQFF	TGTGCCAGCAGCCCCCGGGACAGGGCGAGACTTGAGCAGTTCTTC
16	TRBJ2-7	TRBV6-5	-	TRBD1	CASSYGTGGSPYEQYF	TGTGCCAGCAGTTACGGGACAGGGGGCTCCCCTTACGAGCAGTACTTC
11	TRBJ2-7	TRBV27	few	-	CASGLFYEQYF	TGTGCCAGCGGCCTCTTCTACGAGCAGTACTTC
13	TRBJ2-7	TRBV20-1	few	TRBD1	CSAPGQGDHEQYF	TGCAGTGCCCCGGGACAGGGGGATCACGAGCAGTACTTC
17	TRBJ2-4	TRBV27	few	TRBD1	CASSPSPGTGSKNIQYF	TGTGCCAGCAGTCCCAGTCCCGGGACAGGGTCCAAAAACATTCAGTACTTC
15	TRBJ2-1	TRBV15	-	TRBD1	CATSRDNRGYNEQFF	TGTGCCACCAGCAGAGATAACAGGGGCTACAATGAGCAGTTCTTC
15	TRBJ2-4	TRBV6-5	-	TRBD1	CASRGTGLAKNIQYF	TGTGCCAGCAGGGGGACAGGGCTAGCCAAAAACATTCAGTACTTC
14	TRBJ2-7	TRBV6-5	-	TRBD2	CASSPGLAGVGQYF	TGTGCCAGCAGCCCGGGACTAGCGGGAGTCGGGCAGTACTTC
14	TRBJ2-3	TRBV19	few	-	CASTPVGTLSTQYF	TGTGCCAGTACCCCCGTCGGGACGTTATCCACGCAGTATTTT
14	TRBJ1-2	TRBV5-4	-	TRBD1	CASSVRQGNYGYTF	TGTGCCAGCAGCGTACGACAGGGGAACTATGGCTACACCTTC
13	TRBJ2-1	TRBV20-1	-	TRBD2	CSARDFTSDKQFF	TGCAGTGCTAGAGATTTTACTAGCGACAAGCAGTTCTTC
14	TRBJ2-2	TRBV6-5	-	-	CASRPLAAYGELFF	TGTGCCAGCAGGCCCCTAGCAGCGTACGGGGAGCTGTTTTTT
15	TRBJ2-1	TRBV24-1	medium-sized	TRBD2	CATSGAGLAANEQFF	TGTGCCACCAGTGGCGCGGGACTAGCGGCCAATGAGCAGTTCTTC
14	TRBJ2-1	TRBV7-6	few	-	CASSLYEWGGEQFF	TGTGCCAGCAGCTTATACGAGTGGGGTGGTGAGCAGTTCTTC
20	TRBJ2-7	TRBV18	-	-	CASSTYSQGLTTEPRSEQYF	TGTGCCAGCTCAACATATAGTCAGGGTCTTACGACGGAGCCTCGTTCCGAGCAGTACTTC
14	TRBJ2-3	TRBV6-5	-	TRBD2	CASRLAGPTDTQYF	TGTGCCAGCAGGCTAGCGGGACCCACAGATACGCAGTATTTT
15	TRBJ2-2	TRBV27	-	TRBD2	CASSLPLGGIGELFF	TGTGCCAGCAGTTTACCCCTCGGGGGGATCGGGGAGCTGTTTTTT
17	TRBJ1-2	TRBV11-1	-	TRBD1	CASSSRDRGRETYGYTF	TGTGCCAGCAGCTCCCGGGACAGGGGCCGAGAAACCTATGGCTACACCTTC
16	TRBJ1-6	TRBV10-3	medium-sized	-	CAISESGLGRGSPLHF	TGTGCCATCAGTGAGTCGGGTCTTGGAAGGGGCTCACCCCTCCACTTT
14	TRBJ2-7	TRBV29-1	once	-	CSVGAGTGSYEQYF	TGCAGCGTTGGAGCCGGGACTGGCTCCTACGAGCAGTACTTC
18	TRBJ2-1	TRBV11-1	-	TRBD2	CASSFSREARSSYNEQFF	TGTGCCAGCAGCTTTTCGCGGGAGGCTAGGAGCTCCTACAATGAGCAGTTCTTC
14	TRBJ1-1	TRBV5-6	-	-	CASSLAQSSAEAFF	TGTGCCAGCAGCTTGGCACAGTCAAGCGCTGAAGCTTTCTTT
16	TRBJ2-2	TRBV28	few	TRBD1	CASSSRDRADTGELFF	TGTGCCAGCAGTTCCCGGGACAGGGCGGACACCGGGGAGCTGTTTTTT